The text below deals with one T cell receptor (beta chain). The clone's antigen remains unknown. No much larger clone is present one base from it, and per-base qualities are unavailable. Via the germline V gene (reference sequence), CDR1 is SEHNR and CDR2 FQNEAQ. V lost 5 bases and J lost 5 bases, and the count of bases not matched to a germline gene is 13. Inclusive of the bounding cysteine and phenylalanine, the CDR3 is 17 residues long. Only the CDR3 DNA is retained, 51 bases long and in frame from the first base. Libraries were made using the immunoSEQ multiplex PCR assay. For the multiplex PCR, a mixture combining 60 forward primers for TCR Vbeta segments and 13 reverse primers for TCR Jbeta segments was used. The CDR3 region of rearranged TCR beta genes was amplified from genomic DNA with a multiplex PCR assay. The Illumina HiSeq System was used to sequence the amplified TCR beta libraries as 87-base-pair reads. The authors' analysis ran thus. A later analysis counted some 80 million unique TCR beta chains across the 600 to 850 repertoires, and around 9.9 million of these chains were shared by at least two donors. To remove PCR and sequencing errors, raw reads were error-corrected and collapsed into unique sequences using a nearest-neighbor algorithm that merged closely related sequences. V, D and J gene segments were assigned by aligning CDR3 sequences to IMGT reference sequences. Each retained sequence needed at least a six-nucleotide match to both a V gene segment and a J gene segment. A rearrangement counted as productive if the CDR3 had no stop codons and remained in frame with V and J, and every other rearrangement counted as non-productive. CDR3 was defined according to IMGT convention as the region running from the second conserved V-encoded cysteine to the conserved J-encoded phenylalanine. Sequences without an unambiguous match to a single V gene segment were excluded from the earlier analysis of several hundred of the donors. In an earlier analysis of around 600 of the donors, V segments were called functional above 56.7% productive rearrangements and were called segregating when the between-donor standard deviation exceeded 5%. A statistical classification framework was built to diagnose cytomegalovirus status from the catalog of TCR beta chain sequences. In a later analysis, TCR nucleotide sequences were compared against IMGT/GENE-DB human TR gene sequences so that V and J genes could be assigned. In a later analysis, CDR3 sequences and most-parsimonious VDJ recombination scenarios were assigned using the TCRdist pipeline. In a later analysis, each TCR beta chain was defined by its CDR3 amino acid sequence together with its V-gene family, and reads lacking a unique V-gene family were excluded. In a later analysis, 450 to 600 highly shared, low-generation-probability nucleotide sequences were removed to address suspected cross-contamination and a sequencing artifact. A later analysis calculated a clonal expansion index for each public chain from normalized within-repertoire ranks of inferred template counts. In a later analysis, generation probabilities were computed with a VDJ recombination model fitted to out-of-frame rearrangements, and the resulting probabilities were checked against IGoR. In a later analysis, hypergeometric tests were used to score TCR-TCR, TCR-HLA and TCR-CMV co-occurrence, with a repertoire-size bias correction applied to TCR pairs. False discovery rates were estimated in a later analysis by permuting HLA or CMV assignments 20 times. In a later analysis, co-occurring TCRs were grouped using DBSCAN, with TCRdist sequence similarity added in when clustering inside HLA-allele-positive subsets. Co-occurrence clustering excluded repertoires with fewer than 30,000 or more than 120,000 public chains, plus five with anomalous nucleotide sharing. Sourced from immuneACCESS, this table was stored by TCRdb with only in-frame sequences that have V and J called. A share of the clones is absent; for the studies checked, an unresolved V gene accounts for under half, and the remainder has no known explanation. V and J calls and clone size come straight from that table; D and trimming were deduced from the DNA. This sample holds some 200,000 clones; roughly 70% were observed only once. Less than 2% of the sample rests with the top ten.

This record comes from a study of cytomegalovirus exposure and HLA in healthy donors (dated by TCRdb to about 2017). Context from the whole study: In an earlier analysis of around 540 of the donors, under 300 Gb of sequence data and 90 million to 120 million unique TCR beta sequences from some 170 million T cells were reported. About 300 gigabases of sequencing data and some 85 million unique TCR sequences were included in an early release covering roughly 700 HLA-typed donors. The genetic ancestry cluster associated with self-reported Caucasian donors included 80% to 90% of the roughly 400 genotyped donors. The aim of the study was to test whether cataloging public T cell receptors could identify signatures of past pathogen exposure. The study profiled the T cell repertoires of hundreds of subjects by immunosequencing and related them to cytomegalovirus serostatus. A separate validation cohort of approximately 130 different subjects was used in addition to the approximately 700-subject first cohort. The study combined high-throughput TCR immunosequencing, statistical association of individual TCRs with disease status, and machine learning to predict cytomegalovirus infection status. To study patterns of TCR occurrence, a later analysis re-analyzed previously published TCR beta repertoires from more than 550 donors and added high-resolution HLA genotyping. Rather than using new phenotypic data, the later analysis identified candidate immune exposures from TCR beta sequences and from how often those sequences occurred across donors. An earlier analysis of roughly 600 of the donors used high-throughput TCR beta sequencing to judge whether each TCR beta V gene segment behaved as functional or pseudogenic. Donor age, sex, ethnicity and CMV serostatus were compiled alongside the repertoire data. Genome-wide SNP genotypes for about 65% of the 666 donors were used in a later genetic analysis, which treated that subset as a discovery cohort. Every repertoire in the discovery cohort had been generated on one and the same sequencing platform. HLA typing included class I and class II loci at four-digit resolution. Typing coverage varied by locus: 629-630 donors for A, B, C, DRB1 and DQB1; around 560 for DQA1; nearly 610 for DPA1; approximately 490 for DPB1. Because of strong linkage in the cohort, a few DR-DQ haplotypes were treated as single units for association and clustering. On average, roughly 240,000 unique TCR beta nucleotide sequences were sequenced per donor among 350 to 400 genotyped donors of the cohort, with roughly 18% of those sequences being non-productive.

What the authors observed across the whole study: Because HLA typing was unavailable for some donors at each locus, only the typed subset was used in association tests. Because the 87-base-pair reads could not distinguish some IMGT-functional V segments, including TRBV6-2 and TRBV6-3, those segments were excluded. The sequencing pipeline was judged likely to have produced a cluster of highly shared sequence variants as a technical artifact. Sequencing depth was assumed to be roughly uniform across donors in the presence/absence analyses, though that assumption may not hold. V-gene and J-gene trimming of TCR beta chains was associated with a missense DCLRE1C variant in a later genetic analysis, and the association was replicated in an independent cohort. Approximately 16 rarely observed V segments, including chromosome 9 orphons, were excluded from the earlier analysis of some 590 of the donors because counts were too low. In vitro tests confirmed that three of the cytomegalovirus-associated TCR beta chains recognize cytomegalovirus antigens. When HLA alleles, especially DR and DQ, strongly co-occurred, TCR associations were difficult to assign to individual alleles. Several of the top co-occurrence clusters appeared to be linked to parvovirus B19, influenza, CMV and Epstein-Barr virus, according to a later analysis. Correlated functional status among segregating V segments might reflect linkage disequilibrium, but an unknown experimental factor could not be ruled out. Only TCR beta chains were sequenced in this cohort, and the absence of alpha or paired-chain data limited detectable features. According to a later analysis, TCR association rates differed among HLA loci, with DRB1 alleles showing the most associated TCRs and HLA-C alleles showing the fewest. The authors suggested that the approach could potentially be extended to other disease states and immunological phenotypes. According to a later genetic analysis, donors in an Asian-associated ancestry cluster had fewer N-insertions in productive TCRs than the approximately 630-donor mean. A later analysis found that HLA-associated TCR beta chains were more clonally expanded and had lower generation probabilities than equally common non-associated chains. The classifier was reported to diagnose cytomegalovirus status with high specificity and sensitivity in both the original and validation cohorts. Across donors, most TCR sequences were observed very rarely, whereas some public TCRs were present in many individuals. According to a later analysis, most CMV-associated TCR beta chains appeared to be HLA-restricted, and the HLA associations seemed to be driven largely by CMV exposure. CMV serostatus was the only immune exposure information available for the cohort. A further reported finding was that TCR beta sequences accurately predicted the HLA-A and HLA-B alleles for most subjects in the first cohort. Specific HLA alleles were associated with 15,000 to 20,000 TCR beta sequences at a false discovery rate of 0.05 in a later analysis. Broadly in line with IMGT annotations, most TCR beta V segments showed up in productive rearrangements about 87% or about 30% of the time in an earlier analysis of 587 of the donors. In the study, 150 to 200 TCR beta chains were listed as associated with cytomegalovirus.

In total, around 600 healthy bone marrow donors made up the cohort. Cohort members were all nominally healthy when sampled, although unrecorded immune exposures were likely present. The donor tested CMV seronegative, placing the donor among the 350 to 400 seronegative members of the cohort. A peripheral blood sample was provided by each donor, and peripheral blood mononuclear cells were used for TCR beta sequencing. Genomic DNA extraction from the blood cell samples was performed with the Qiagen DNeasy Blood Extraction Kit. This chain joins TRBV7-9 to TRBJ2-3, and TRBD2 matches 10 of the central bases. The TCR sequence derives from a woman aged 25-40 years in good health and CMV-seronegative. The sequenced sample consisted of PBMCs. Here the CDR3 is given as CASSRTTGTSVGDTQYF. The DNA sequence is as follows: TGTGCCAGCAGCAGAACTACCGGGACTAGCGTCGGAGATACGCAGTATTTT.